This T cell receptor (beta chain) is from a study of relationships among human T cell subsets. Trimming took off 5 bases at V and 0 bases at J, with 10 bases between the two ends. The CDR3 runs 15 residues. Germline V CDR1 and CDR2: LNHDA, SQIVND (reference sequence). Study conclusions and caveats: Th1, Th2 and regulatory subsets overlapped substantially in CDR3 sequences.

From mRNA, alpha and beta CDR3 regions were amplified using semiquantitative ARM-PCR. In ARM-PCR, communal superprimers followed tagged nested gene-specific primers for exponential amplification. Using its own MiXCR run on the multiplex PCR reads, TCRdb lists one record per CDR3 protein. This table has some 16,000 distinct CDR3 sequences, around three fifths appearing once. Details on this clonotype: Its target is not known.

Sample: total T cells sorted from blood. The chain carries TRBV19 and TRBJ2-2; D is unclear. The sequence derives from a man in his forties or fifties in good health. In DNA, the CDR3 is TGTGCCAGTAGTGAGAATACAGCGAACACCGGGGAGCTGTTTTTT. It codes for CASSENTANTGELFF.